This TCR beta chain was obtained from a study of blood T cells in healthy people across ages. The V and J ends lost 1 base and 9 bases, in that order; junction bases with no gene match: 4. This CDR3 has 15 amino acids. CDR1 and CDR2 (germline): DFQATT, SNEGSKA (reference sequence). Sample-barcoded 5' priming and a J-beta primer mix drove a second PCR of about 6 to 11 cycles. MiXCR, applied by TCRdb to the 5' RACE reads, yields one record per CDR3 protein. Of over 600,000 distinct CDR3 sequences listed, around three fifths were seen once; the top ten hold approximately 24%. What was sequenced was blood. The V call is TRBV20-1, the J call TRBJ2-1; 15 bases agree with TRBD2. This TCR was recovered from a man between 35 and 55 years old in good health. The CDR3 loop is CSARVGTSGRFEQFF. DNA of the CDR3: TGCAGTGCTAGAGTGGGGACTAGCGGGAGGTTTGAGCAGTTCTTC.